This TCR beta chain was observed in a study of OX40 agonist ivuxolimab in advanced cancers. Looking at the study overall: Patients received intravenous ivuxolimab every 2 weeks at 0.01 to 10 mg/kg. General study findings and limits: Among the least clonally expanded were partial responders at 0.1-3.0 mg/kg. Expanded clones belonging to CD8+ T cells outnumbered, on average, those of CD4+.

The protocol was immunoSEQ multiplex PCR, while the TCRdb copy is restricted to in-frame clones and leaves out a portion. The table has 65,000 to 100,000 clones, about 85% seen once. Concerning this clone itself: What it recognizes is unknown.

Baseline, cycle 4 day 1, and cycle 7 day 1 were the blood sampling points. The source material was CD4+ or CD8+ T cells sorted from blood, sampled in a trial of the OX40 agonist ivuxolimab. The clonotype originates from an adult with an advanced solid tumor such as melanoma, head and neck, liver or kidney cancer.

The CDR3 region has the DNA TGCGCCAGCAGCCCGCGATGGGACAGCTCGTCCTACGAGCAGTACTTC. This encodes CASSPRWDSSSYEQYF. The V and J genes are TRBV4-3 and TRBJ2-5; 7 bases are a match to TRBD1. The last part of the DNA fits TRBJ2-7 better; the J call may be wrong. The CDR3 consists of 16 residues. Looked up from germline, CDR1 is LGHNA and CDR2 is YSLEER.